The clone carrying this TCR beta chain was counted many times. Patients were all untreated before their thyroid surgery. The germline V gene has CDR1 MNHNS and CDR2 SASEGT. The V gene end was trimmed by 5 bases and the J gene end by 7 bases; junction bases not matched to a gene: 4. This CDR3 region has 14 residues. MiXCR was used by TCRdb to re-call the PCR reads. Of roughly 36,000 clones in the sample, 11% were seen once. These data are taken from a study of metastatic and nonmetastatic thyroid tumors. Study information: Repertoires of blood and of tissue (tumor or nodule) from malignant and benign thyroid patients were compared.

Sequencing was done on a sample of blood. This sequence joins TRBV6-1 and TRBJ1-6, with 8 bases that match TRBD1. The TCR originated in a female donor with papillary thyroid cancer or a benign thyroid nodule (not recorded which). Some clones in this sample may be carry-over from other donors' samples. The CDR3 DNA follows: TGTGCCAGCAGTCTTACAGGGGGAAATTCACCCCTCCACTTT. Its translation: CASSLTGGNSPLHF.